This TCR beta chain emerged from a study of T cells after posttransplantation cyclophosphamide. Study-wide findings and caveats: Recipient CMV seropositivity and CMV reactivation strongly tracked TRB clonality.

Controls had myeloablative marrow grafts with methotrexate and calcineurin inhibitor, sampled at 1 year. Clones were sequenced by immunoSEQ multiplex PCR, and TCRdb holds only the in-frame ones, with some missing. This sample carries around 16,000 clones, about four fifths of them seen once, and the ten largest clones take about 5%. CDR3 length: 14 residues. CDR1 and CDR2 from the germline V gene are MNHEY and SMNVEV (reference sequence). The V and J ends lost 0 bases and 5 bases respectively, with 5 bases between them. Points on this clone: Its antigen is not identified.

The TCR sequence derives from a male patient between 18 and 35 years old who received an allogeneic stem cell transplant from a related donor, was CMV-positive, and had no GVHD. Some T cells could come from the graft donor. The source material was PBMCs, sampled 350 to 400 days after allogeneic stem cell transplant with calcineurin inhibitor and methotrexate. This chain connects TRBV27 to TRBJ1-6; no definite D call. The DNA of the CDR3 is TGTGCCAGCAGTTTATCGGCAGATAATTCACCCCTCCACTTT. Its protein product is CASSLSADNSPLHF.